This T cell receptor beta chain stems from a study of OX40 agonist ivuxolimab in advanced cancers. The overall study: Patients with hepatocellular carcinoma, melanoma, renal cell or head and neck cancer made up the dose-escalation patients.

Patients were ruled out by autoimmune disease history or systemic immunosuppression. The table came from immunoSEQ multiplex PCR; TCRdb's copy has only in-frame clones and leaves some out. The sample contains about 94,000 clones, 88% of which appear only once. This clone appeared once. This CDR3 contains 14 residues. V dropped 3 bases and J dropped 5 bases, with 10 bases sitting between them. Germline CDR1 LNHDA, CDR2 SQIVND (reference sequence). The sample consisted of CD4+ or CD8+ T cells sorted from blood, taken in a trial of the OX40 agonist ivuxolimab. This TCR was recovered from an adult with an advanced solid tumor such as melanoma, head and neck, liver or kidney cancer. This chain connects TRBV19 to TRBJ1-4, with D perhaps TRBD1 (5 bases). CDR3 in amino acids: CASSMGQSNEKLFF. CDR3 nucleotide sequence: TGTGCCAGTAGTATGGGGCAGTCCAATGAAAAACTGTTTTTT.